The source of this T cell receptor beta chain is a study of T-cell memory formation after mild COVID-19. As for the study in general: Largely donor-specific sequence clusters came from a couple of donors. General study points: The CD4+ clones that contracted clustered mainly within CM and EM, and the CD8+ clones concentrated in EMRA. Certain responding clones were present in pre-infection memory, suggesting participation of cross-reactive memory.

Worth noting for this clonotype: Its antigen is unidentified.

The length of the CDR3 is 14 residues. Germline V CDR1 and CDR2: SGHRS, YFSETQ. The germline V and J ends were trimmed by 0 bases and 11 bases, with 14 bases remaining between them. The 5'RACE method, run with constant-segment primers, produced TCR alpha and TCR beta cDNA libraries (carrying sample barcodes and UMIs). Via MiXCR, TCRdb re-called the 5' RACE reads, giving one row per CDR3 protein. The repertoire holds 450,000 to 650,000 distinct CDR3 sequences, with about 22% as singletons. The rearrangement joins TRBV5-1 to TRBJ1-4; D may be TRBD1 (6 bases). The origin of this receptor is an adult woman who had mild COVID-19 (a few samples of this study predate the infection). Cell type and time point are not known. Material: PBMCs or a T cell subset sorted from them (not recorded which). The CDR3 DNA sequence: TGCGCCAGCAGCTTGGAGGTTGACAGGCCTAAACTGTTTTTT. It yields the protein CASSLEVDRPKLFF.